Following are 29 T cell receptor beta chains from one sample sequenced in a study of blood T cell repertoires in COVID-19. Sequencing used immunoSEQ multiplex PCR; TCRdb keeps in-frame clones, though not all of them. The sample lists about 200,000 clones, around 83% occurring once. What was sequenced was peripheral blood. These receptors were obtained from a woman in her 50s with COVID-19, enrolled during active disease.

This clone has only one observation. J is TRBJ2-1 and V is TRBV11-3, with TRBD1 matching over 8 bases. Germline V CDR1 and CDR2: SGHNT, YENEEA. V lost 5 bases and J lost 8; bases outside the gene matches: 17. The CDR3 covers 17 residues. The CDR3 DNA reads as TGTGCCAGCAGCCCAGGGGACAGGTCTACTCCCGACCATGAGCAGTTCTTC. Translating it yields CASSPGDRSTPDHEQFF.

This clone was seen only a few times. V gene TRBV21-1 combines with J gene TRBJ2-7; no DNA check was done on the table's D call, TRBD2. TRBV21-1 is a pseudogene segment. CDR3 length: 15 residues. CDR3 residues: CASSKEERGGYEQYV. CDR3 DNA: TGTGCCAGCAGCAAAGAGGAGCGGGGGGGCTACGAGCAGTACGTC.

The genes are TRBV9 and TRBJ2-3, with D perhaps TRBD2 (6 bases). The CDR3 loop spans 15 amino acids. The V end was cut by 0 bases, the J end by 1 base, with 9 bases between. Germline values: CDR1 SGDLS, CDR2 YYNGEE. The CDR3 spells CASSVGAGGTDTQYF. The CDR3 DNA reads as TGTGCCAGCAGCGTAGGAGCGGGTGGCACAGATACGCAGTATTTT.

This clone was seen a handful of times. This chain uses TRBV11-2 with TRBJ2-7; the D gene is possibly TRBD1 (5 bases). Trimming removed 5 bases at V and 0 bases at J, with 8 bases between. The V gene's germline CDR1 is SGHAT and CDR2 FQNNGV. The CDR3 has 13 amino acids. CDR3 sequence (DNA): TGTGCCAGCAGCCCTGACAGCTCCTACGAGCAGTACTTC. Protein sequence: CASSPDSSYEQYF.

The genes are TRBV6-5 and TRBJ1-6; tentatively, D is TRBD1 (5 bases). The CDR3 is made up of 15 amino acids. V was trimmed by 7 bases and J by 7 bases, leaving 17 bases between them. Germline assignment: CDR1 MNHEY and CDR2 SVGAGI. The CDR3, as DNA: TGTGCCAGCACCCGTCGGGACGGACTAAATTCACCCCTCCACTTT. Protein sequence: CASTRRDGLNSPLHF.

The chain uses TRBV5-1 and TRBJ1-6; no reliable D call. Per germline, CDR1 SGHRS and CDR2 YFSETQ. This CDR3 has 15 residues. Trimming took 2 bases from V and 8 from J, leaving 14 bases between them. The CDR3 protein is CASSLLSLGDSPLHF. The CDR3 coding sequence is TGCGCCAGCAGCTTACTCTCCCTCGGGGATTCACCCCTCCACTTT.

V usage is TRBV27 and J usage is TRBJ2-3; 9 nucleotides agree with TRBD1. Germline CDR1 reads MNHEY; CDR2 reads SMNVEV (reference sequence). The CDR3 loop spans 15 amino acids. Trimming cost V 5 bases and J 4 bases; bases outside gene matches: 7. Written as DNA, the CDR3 is TGTGCCAGCAGTCCACAGGGGGCGCCCCCAGATACGCAGTATTTT. Its translation is CASSPQGAPPDTQYF.

This clone appeared once. The V call is TRBV11-3, the J call TRBJ2-7, with D hard to call. Germline V gene lookup returns CDR1 SGHNT and CDR2 YENEEA. This CDR3 comprises 14 residues. Trimming took off 5 bases at V and 2 bases at J, with 13 bases between the two ends. DNA for the CDR3: TGTGCCAGCAGCCCAGAGGTGGCAGCCTACGAGCAGTACTTC. It encodes CASSPEVAAYEQYF.

The chain has TRBV7-2 and TRBJ2-5; possibly TRBD2 for D (6 bases). V lost 3 bases and J lost 5, with 19 bases in between. The length of the CDR3 is 16 residues. Germline CDR1 and CDR2: SGHTA and FQGNSA. CDR3 protein: CASSLTPFRGAETQYF. The CDR3 DNA is TGTGCCAGCAGCTTGACCCCTTTCCGCGGGGCGGAGACCCAGTACTTC.

The J gene is TRBJ1-1, the V gene TRBV5-1, with TRBD1 identical over 10 bases. V gave up 2 bases and J gave up 7 bases; unmatched junction bases: 8. The CDR3 sequence is 15 residues long. The germline gives CDR1 SGHRS, CDR2 YFSETQ. The DNA of the CDR3 is TGCGCCAGCAGCTTAGTGGTTGGACAGGGGGTTGAAGCTTTCTTT. Residues: CASSLVVGQGVEAFF.

The chain carries TRBV9 and TRBJ1-6, with D perhaps matching TRBD1 (5 bases). V was clipped by 4 bases and J by 7 bases, with 12 bases between them. Germline V gene lookup returns CDR1 SGDLS and CDR2 YYNGEE. The CDR3 extends over 14 amino acids. CDR3 loop: CASSPGLINSPLHF. The CDR3 DNA is TGTGCCAGCAGCCCGGGACTCATCAATTCACCCCTCCACTTT.

The chain links TRBV5-8 to TRBJ2-5, with D possibly being TRBD1 (6 bases). The length of the CDR3 is 13 residues. Germline CDR1 and CDR2: SGHTS and YDEGEE. The V end was cut by 4 bases, the J end by 5 bases, with 12 bases between. The CDR3 loop reads CASSGDRWETQYF. The DNA of the CDR3 is TGTGCCAGCAGCGGCGACAGGTGGGAGACCCAGTACTTC.

This chain uses TRBV4-1 with TRBJ1-2; perhaps TRBD1 as D (6 bases). Per germline, CDR1 MGHRA and CDR2 YSYEKL. Trimming took 1 base from V and 2 from J, leaving 14 bases between them. The CDR3 contains 16 residues. CDR3 sequence reads: CASSQVWQGSNYGYTF. Written as DNA, the CDR3 is TGCGCCAGCAGCCAAGTTTGGCAGGGGAGCAACTATGGCTACACCTTC.

This chain joins TRBV7-8 and TRBJ2-7, with D hard to call. The CDR3 runs to 11 residues. Germline CDR1 is SGHVS and CDR2 is FQNEAQ. Trimming took 5 bases from V and 6 from J, leaving 8 bases between them. The DNA of the CDR3 is TGTGCCAGCAGCGTTCGAGCCGAGCAGTACTTC. Encoded protein: CASSVRAEQYF.

The V call is TRBV3-1 (or the pseudogene TRBV3-2), the J call TRBJ2-1; TRBD2 aligns across 11 bases. CDR1 LGHDT and CDR2 YNNKEL come from the germline V gene (reference sequence). CDR3 length equals 15 residues. V shed 4 bases, J shed 8 bases, and the junction held 7 bases outside the gene matches. This chain's CDR3 is CASSLSSGGRDEQFF. The CDR3 DNA sequence: TGTGCCAGCAGCCTATCTAGCGGGGGGCGGGATGAGCAGTTCTTC.

The chain has TRBV5-1 and TRBJ2-2, with D perhaps matching TRBD1 (5 bases). Germline V lookup: CDR1 SGHRS, CDR2 YFSETQ. V lost 2 bases to trimming and J lost 4 bases, with 9 bases between them. The CDR3 totals 14 residues. This CDR3 is CASSFSQATGELFF. The CDR3 region has the DNA TGCGCCAGCAGCTTCTCACAGGCCACCGGGGAGCTGTTTTTT.

The chain has TRBV27 and TRBJ2-2, with 10 nucleotides matching TRBD2. CDR1 is MNHEY and CDR2 is SMNVEV in the germline V gene (reference sequence). V was pared by 7 bases and J by 4 bases, with 3 bases of the junction left unmatched. The CDR3 totals 14 residues. The CDR3 is CASNSGGSTGELFF. The CDR3 nucleotides are TGTGCCAGCAATAGCGGGGGGAGCACCGGGGAGCTGTTTTTT.

This clone was recorded once. This rearrangement joins TRBV19 to TRBJ2-2, with 10 bases fitting TRBD1. CDR1 and CDR2 from the germline V gene are LNHDA and SQIVND (reference sequence). CDR3 length: 14 residues. Trimming took 7 bases from V and 4 from J; bases not matched to a gene: 3. This CDR3 reads CASTRTGGTGELFF. The CDR3 bases are TGTGCCAGTACCCGGACAGGGGGCACCGGGGAGCTGTTTTTT.

The rearrangement joins TRBV3-1 (or the pseudogene TRBV3-2) to TRBJ1-6; D gene unclear. The CDR3 consists of 13 residues. V gave up 4 bases and J gave up 7 bases, with 8 bases separating them. Germline-derived CDR1 and CDR2 are LGHDT and YNNKEL (reference sequence). The CDR3 spells CASSPTQNSPLHF. DNA of the CDR3: TGTGCCAGCAGCCCGACTCAGAATTCACCCCTCCACTTT.

This clone was recorded once. V and J are TRBV19 and TRBJ1-5, with D uncertain. Germline V gene data show CDR1 as LNHDA and CDR2 as SQIVND (reference sequence). Trimming stripped 2 bases from V and 1 base from J, with 6 bases between. This CDR3 spans 14 amino acids. The CDR3 bases are TGTGCCAGTAGTATATTCAGAAGCAATCAGCCCCAGCATTTT. Its translation: CASSIFRSNQPQHF. The full variable domain, with the rest looked up from reference TRBV19 and TRBJ1-5, is DGGITQSPKYLFRKEGQNVTLSCEQNLNHDAMYWYRQDPGQGLRLIYYSQIVNDFQKGDIAEGYSVSREKKESFPLTVTSAQKNPTAFYLCASSIFRSNQPQHFGDGTRLSIL.

This clone has only a few counts. The chain employs TRBV5-1 and TRBJ2-5, with D possibly TRBD2 on 5 matching bases. The V end was cut by 2 bases, the J end by 7 bases, with 15 bases between. The CDR3 is 14 residues long. From germline, CDR1 is SGHRS and CDR2 YFSETQ. Here the CDR3 DNA reads TGCGCCAGCAGCTTTGGACTCAACCTCGGGACCCAGTACTTC. Translated: CASSFGLNLGTQYF.

The gene calls are TRBV5-4 and TRBJ2-7, with D possibly matching TRBD1 (5 bases). Germline V lookup: CDR1 SGHNT, CDR2 YYREEE (reference sequence). V lost 0 bases and J 0 bases, leaving 10 bases between the germline ends. This CDR3 is 15 amino acids long. The CDR3 is CASSLEQDPSYEQYF. Written as DNA, the CDR3 is TGTGCCAGCAGCTTGGAACAGGATCCCTCCTACGAGCAGTACTTC.

The gene calls are TRBV2 and TRBJ2-1; weak D call: TRBD1 (5 bases). Germline V gene lookup returns CDR1 SNHLY and CDR2 FYNNEI. This CDR3 region has 17 residues. The ends were cut back, 3 bases at V and 0 bases at J, with 15 bases in the middle. Written as DNA, the CDR3 is TGTGCCAGCAGTGAGCCTCGACAGAGGAGCTCCTACAATGAGCAGTTCTTC. This translates into CASSEPRQRSSYNEQFF.

In this sample, this clone turned up once. The rearrangement links TRBV28 to TRBJ1-2; 9 nucleotides align to TRBD1. Per germline, CDR1 MDHEN and CDR2 SYDVKM. The CDR3 has 15 amino acids. V shed 4 bases and J 8 bases; nucleotides not matched to a gene: 11. CDR3 in amino acids: CASSSLDRGGRGYTF. The CDR3, as DNA: TGTGCCAGCAGTTCCCTGGACAGGGGAGGAAGGGGCTACACCTTC.

The V and J genes are TRBV6-6 and TRBJ1-2; maybe TRBD1 (6 bases). Germline CDR1 is MNHNY and CDR2 is SVGAGI (reference sequence). The CDR3 length is 15 residues. Trimming removed 5 bases from V and 6 bases from J, with 19 bases in between. This chain's CDR3 is CASSTGVGQLHGYTF. DNA for the CDR3: TGTGCCAGCAGTACTGGCGTCGGACAGCTCCATGGCTACACCTTC.

The V and J genes are TRBV5-1 and TRBJ1-2; D uncertain. The CDR3 runs 14 residues. Per the germline V gene, CDR1 is SGHRS and CDR2 is YFSETQ. V lost 0 bases and J 2 bases, leaving 8 bases between the germline ends. The CDR3 reads CASSLGVRNYGYTF. CDR3 nucleotide sequence: TGCGCCAGCAGCTTGGGAGTCAGGAACTATGGCTACACCTTC.

The chain uses TRBV11-3 and TRBJ2-1, with 9 bases matching TRBD2. This CDR3 region has 15 residues. The ends lost 1 base at V and 9 bases at J; junction bases unmatched: 7. Germline V gene lookup returns CDR1 SGHNT and CDR2 YENEEA. CDR3 region: CASSLVAGGFGEQFF. DNA of the CDR3: TGTGCCAGCAGCTTAGTCGCGGGGGGGTTTGGTGAGCAGTTCTTC.

The CDR3: CASKDIEQFF. CDR3 in DNA: TGTGCCAGCAAGGACATTGAGCAGTTCTTC. This chain links TRBV2 with TRBJ2-1, with D possibly being TRBD1 (5 bases). V gave up 7 bases and J gave up 9 bases, with 7 bases separating them. Germline CDR1 reads SNHLY; CDR2 reads FYNNEI. The CDR3 covers 10 residues.

The rearrangement joins TRBV6-5 to TRBJ1-1; D ambiguous. Germline V lookup: CDR1 MNHEY, CDR2 SVGAGI. Trimming removed 2 bases at V and 0 bases at J, with 7 bases between. The CDR3 sequence is 14 residues long. The CDR3 DNA reads TGTGCCAGCAGTTACAGGCGGCTGAACACTGAAGCTTTCTTT. It yields the protein CASSYRRLNTEAFF.